The source of this TCR beta chain is a study of untreated major depressive disorder. Whole-study findings and limits: The sequencing tests were limited to three preselected Vbeta families. Private clones made up every subject's top five TRBV05-01 clones. CD4+ T cells from depressed patients used TRBV05-01 (Vbeta 5.1) more often than controls.

Each depressed patient was matched pairwise with a non-depressed control on sex, age, current smoking status and body mass index. Patients were free of psychiatric medication for at least 8 weeks. CDR1 LNHNV and CDR2 YYDKDF come from the germline V gene (reference sequence). The V gene lost 1 base and the J gene lost 3 bases, with 13 bases spanning the gap. This CDR3 contains 15 residues. As concerns this clone: Its target is not known.

The table came from immunoSEQ multiplex PCR; TCRdb's copy has only in-frame clones and leaves some out. The sample shows fewer than 30,000 clones, about nine tenths of them seen only once. V usage is TRBV15 and J usage is TRBJ2-7; D could derive from TRBD1 or TRBD2 (6 bases each). The receptor's source is a woman under 40 with major depressive disorder. Sequenced sample: CD4+ T cells from PBMCs. CDR3 nucleotides: TGTGCCACCAGCAGAGGTTGGGGGGCGAACTACGAGCAGTACTTC. It specifies CATSRGWGANYEQYF.